The 20 T cell receptor beta chains in this list originate from one sample, sequenced in a study of vaccination and CD4 T cells after COVID-19. Sequencing of DNA taken from cultured CD4+ T cells relied on the Oncomine TCR Beta short-read assay. TCRdb re-called the PCR reads through MiXCR, storing one row per CDR3 protein. The sample consists of over 20,000 distinct CDR3 sequences, roughly 40% of them appearing once. No antigen has been identified for these receptors. Treatment indicated: approximately 9-day PBMC culture with coronavirus spike peptide pools or control peptides (ViraFEST assay). The sample was CD4+ T cells from blood, cultured in vitro. Receptors were obtained from a human donor who had recovered from COVID-19.

This clonotype was detected a few times. This chain connects TRBV11-3 to TRBJ2-2; tentatively, D is TRBD2 (6 bases). The V gene's germline CDR1 is SGHNT and CDR2 YENEEA. This CDR3 region has 14 residues. Trimming took 6 bases from V and 6 from J, leaving 14 bases between them. The CDR3 DNA sequence: TGTGCCAGCAGGACCCAGGGAGGTGCCGGGGAGCTGTTTTTT. The encoded protein is CASRTQGGAGELFF. Variable domain in full (rest from reference TRBV11-3 and TRBJ2-2): EAGVVQSPRYKIIEKKQPVAFWCNPISGHNTLYWYLQNLGQGPELLIRYENEEAVDDSQLPKDRFSAERLKGVDSTLKIQPAELGDSAVYLCASRTQGGAGELFFGEGSRLTVL.

V and J are TRBV7-2 and TRBJ2-3, with D perhaps TRBD2 (6 bases). The germline V and J ends were trimmed by 3 bases and 3 bases, with 13 bases remaining between them. The CDR3 runs to 15 residues. The V gene's germline CDR1 is SGHTA and CDR2 FQGNSA. CDR3 loop: CASSLGGRRTDTQYF. The CDR3 DNA reads as TGTGCCAGCAGCTTGGGTGGGAGGAGGACAGATACGCAGTATTTT. Together with reference TRBV7-2 and TRBJ2-3, the CDR3 gives the full variable domain: GAGVSQSPSNKVTEKGKDVELRCDPISGHTALYWYRQSLGQGLEFLIYFQGNSAPDKSGLPSDRFSAERTGGSVSTLTIQRTQQEDSAVYLCASSLGGRRTDTQYFGPGTRLTVL.

The CDR3 loop is CASSLPGAAGSNNEQFF. CDR3 DNA: TGTGCCAGCAGCTTACCGGGGGCGGCGGGGAGTAACAATGAGCAGTTCTTC. The J gene is TRBJ2-1, the V gene TRBV7-9; D assignment may be TRBD1 or TRBD2 (6 bases each). This CDR3 has 17 amino acids. V lost 2 bases and J lost 5, with 19 bases in between. Germline V gene sequence: CDR1 SEHNR, CDR2 FQNEAQ (reference sequence).

The V and J genes are TRBV6-2 or TRBV6-3 and TRBJ2-5; D ambiguous. Per the germline V gene, CDR1 is MNHEY and CDR2 is SVGEGT. CDR3 length: 15 residues. Trimming took 6 bases from V and 2 from J, leaving 16 bases between them. In nucleotides, the CDR3 is TGTGCCAGCAGCCCACGGATGTACCTTCAAGAGACCCAGTACTTC. Amino acid sequence: CASSPRMYLQETQYF.

The gene calls are TRBV20-1 and TRBJ1-5, with 12 bases fitting TRBD1. The junction had 4 bases not matched to a gene; V was cut back by 3 bases and J by 7 bases. CDR3 size: 14 residues. The germline V gene has CDR1 DFQATT and CDR2 SNEGSKA (reference sequence). The CDR3 DNA follows: TGCAGTGCTAGTCGGGACAGGGGGCTCCAGCCCCAGCATTTT. This codes for CSASRDRGLQPQHF.

The chain links TRBV11-2 to TRBJ1-5, with no clear D. V lost 0 bases and J 7 bases, leaving 7 bases between the germline ends. This CDR3 comprises 13 residues. CDR1 is SGHAT and CDR2 is FQNNGV in the germline V gene. CDR3 sequence (DNA): TGTGCCAGCAGCTTAGATGCGGGACAGCCCCAGCATTTT. Protein: CASSLDAGQPQHF. The full variable domain, its missing parts supplied by reference TRBV11-2 and TRBJ1-5, is EAGVAQSPRYKIIEKRQSVAFWCNPISGHATLYWYQQILGQGPKLLIQFQNNGVVDDSQLPKDRFSAERLKGVDSTLKIQPAKLEDSAVYLCASSLDAGQPQHFGDGTRLSIL.

The chain carries TRBV4-3 and TRBJ2-2; possibly TRBD1 for D (7 bases). Germline assignment: CDR1 LGHNA and CDR2 YSLEER. This CDR3 region has 15 residues. Trimming took off 4 bases at V and 6 bases at J, with 15 bases between the two ends. CDR3 nucleotide sequence: TGCGCCAGCAGCCTAACAGACAGGGAGGCCGGGGAGCTGTTTTTT. Its protein is CASSLTDREAGELFF.

This sequence joins TRBV6-1 and TRBJ2-1; TRBD2 agrees at 9 bases. The CDR3 is 15 amino acids. CDR1 and CDR2 (germline): MNHNS, SASEGT. Trimming at V came to 10 bases and at J to 2 bases, leaving 9 bases not matched to a gene. The CDR3 region is CATKESGRPYNEQFF. Written as DNA, the CDR3 is TGTGCCACCAAGGAAAGCGGGAGGCCCTACAATGAGCAGTTCTTC.

Only a few counts were recorded for this clonotype. The chain recombines TRBV6-5 with TRBJ1-6; unclear D gene. With 0 bases removed from V and 7 bases from J, the gap between germline ends came to 22 bases. The CDR3 is 19 residues long. The germline gives CDR1 MNHEY, CDR2 SVGAGI. Here the CDR3 DNA reads TGTGCCAGCAGTTACTCGAGCCCCACCGGTGGAGCGCGGAATTCACCCCTCCACTTT. Its protein is CASSYSSPTGGARNSPLHF.

This clonotype turned up a few times. The rearrangement uses TRBV15 and TRBJ2-6; D is uncertain. V lost 1 base to trimming and J lost 0 bases, with 4 bases between them. This CDR3 is built from 15 residues. Germline V gives CDR1 LNHNV, CDR2 YYDKDF (reference sequence). CDR3 sequence reads: CATSRVSSGANVLTF. The CDR3 DNA is TGTGCCACCAGCAGAGTCAGCTCTGGGGCCAACGTCCTGACTTTC.

J is TRBJ1-5 and V is TRBV19; 9 bases map to TRBD1. Losses at the gene ends were 9 bases for V and 6 bases for J; bases not matched to a gene: 9. Germline loops: CDR1 LNHDA, CDR2 SQIVND (reference sequence). This CDR3 spans 14 amino acids. In nucleotides, the CDR3 is TGTGCCAGCTTTCCACAGGGGGCTGTTCAGCCCCAGCATTTT. This encodes CASFPQGAVQPQHF.

This clonotype showed up just a few times. The rearrangement uses TRBV7-9 and TRBJ2-1, with 12 positions matching TRBD2. The CDR3 runs to 13 residues. Germline assignment: CDR1 SEHNR and CDR2 FQNEAQ (reference sequence). V shed 8 bases, J shed 5 bases, and the junction held 1 base outside the gene matches. The CDR3 is CASRLAGDNEQFF. CDR3 DNA sequence: TGTGCCAGCCGACTAGCGGGAGACAATGAGCAGTTCTTC.

This rearrangement joins TRBV2 to TRBJ1-2; the match to TRBD1 covers 7 bases. CDR3 length: 14 residues. The V segment lost 6 bases and the J segment 6 bases; nucleotides outside the gene matches: 10. Germline assignment: CDR1 SNHLY and CDR2 FYNNEI. The CDR3 coding sequence is TGTGCCAGCAGGCGCTCGACAGGGTTCGATGGCTACACCTTC. Translated, it gives CASRRSTGFDGYTF.

The chain combines TRBV27 with TRBJ1-5; the match to TRBD1 covers 10 bases. CDR1 is MNHEY and CDR2 is SMNVEV in the germline V gene (reference sequence). The V gene end was trimmed by 6 bases and the J gene end by 11 bases; junction bases not matched to a gene: 10. CDR3 length: 14 amino acids. DNA for the CDR3: TGTGCCAGCAGGATCCGACAGGGGGCCACCACCCAGCATTTT. Its translation: CASRIRQGATTQHF.

The chain joins TRBV6-1 to TRBJ2-5; D assignment may be TRBD1 or TRBD2 (5 bases each). Trimming removed 6 bases at V and 9 bases at J, with 17 bases between. The CDR3 sequence is 13 residues long. Germline V gene lookup returns CDR1 MNHNS and CDR2 SASEGT. CDR3 sequence (DNA): TGTGCCAGCAGCACCGGGGCCAGTCGGGCCCAGTACTTC. Its translation is CASSTGASRAQYF.

This clonotype was observed a few times. The genes are TRBV5-4 and TRBJ1-1, with D unresolved. Germline CDR1 and CDR2: SGHNT and YYREEE (reference sequence). Trimming stripped 4 bases from V and 1 base from J, with 14 bases between. There are 15 residues in the CDR3. The CDR3 nucleotides are TGTGCCAGCAGCGCACTGACGAGGGAGAACACTGAAGCTTTCTTT. Its protein product is CASSALTRENTEAFF.

The CDR3 reads CAWTSIRTASTDTQYF. As DNA, the CDR3 is TGTGCCTGGACTTCTATACGGACAGCGAGCACAGATACGCAGTATTTT. The chain has TRBV30 and TRBJ2-3; possibly TRBD1 for D (6 bases). V lost 4 bases, J lost 0 bases, and 17 bases lay in between. The germline V gene has CDR1 GTSNPN and CDR2 SVGIG (reference sequence). The CDR3 is made up of 16 amino acids.

This clonotype has only a few counts. The chain uses TRBV2 and TRBJ1-2; D not certain. Germline CDR1 is SNHLY and CDR2 is FYNNEI. V was cut by 5 bases and J by 4 bases, with 11 bases left in between. This CDR3 comprises 13 residues. CDR3 region: CASSQDGSYGYTF. In DNA form, the CDR3 reads TGTGCCAGCAGTCAAGACGGTAGCTATGGCTACACCTTC.

The sample holds a few counts of this clonotype. This chain uses TRBV19 with TRBJ2-7; the D gene is possibly TRBD1 (5 bases). V was pared by 9 bases and J by 2 bases, with 11 bases between. This CDR3 contains 12 residues. Looked up from germline, CDR1 is LNHDA and CDR2 is SQIVND (reference sequence). DNA for the CDR3: TGTGCCAGCCTCGACAGACCCTACGAGCAGTACTTC. Protein product: CASLDRPYEQYF.

The rearrangement links TRBV15 to TRBJ2-2; 9 nucleotides agree with TRBD2. The CDR3 covers 17 residues. J gave up 4 bases and V 3 bases, and 9 bases lay outside the gene matches. Germline values: CDR1 LNHNV, CDR2 YYDKDF (reference sequence). Here the CDR3 DNA reads TGTGCCACCAGCAGCGTCCGGGCTAGCGGGATCACCGGGGAGCTGTTTTTT. This sequence encodes CATSSVRASGITGELFF.